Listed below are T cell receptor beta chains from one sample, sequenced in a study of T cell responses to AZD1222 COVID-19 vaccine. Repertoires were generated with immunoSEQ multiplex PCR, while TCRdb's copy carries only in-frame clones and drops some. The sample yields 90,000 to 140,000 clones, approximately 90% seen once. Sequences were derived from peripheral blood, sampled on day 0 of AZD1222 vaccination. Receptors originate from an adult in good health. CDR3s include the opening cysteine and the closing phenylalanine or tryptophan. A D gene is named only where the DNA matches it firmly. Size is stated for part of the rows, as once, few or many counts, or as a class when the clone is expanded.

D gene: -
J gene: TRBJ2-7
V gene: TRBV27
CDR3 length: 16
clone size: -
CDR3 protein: CASSLSAGHKSYEQYF
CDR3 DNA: TGTGCCAGCAGTTTATCGGCAGGGCATAAGTCCTACGAGCAGTACTTC

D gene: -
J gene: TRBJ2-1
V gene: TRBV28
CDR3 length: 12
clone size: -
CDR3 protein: CASSLRPNEQFF
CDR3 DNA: TGTGCCAGCAGTTTAAGGCCGAATGAGCAGTTCTTC

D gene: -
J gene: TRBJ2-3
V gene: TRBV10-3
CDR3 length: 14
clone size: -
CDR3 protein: CAMSESRGTDTQYF
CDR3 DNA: TGTGCCATGAGTGAGTCCCGAGGCACAGATACGCAGTATTTT

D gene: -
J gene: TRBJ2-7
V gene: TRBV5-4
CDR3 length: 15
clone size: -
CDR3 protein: CASSPRSGAAGEQYF
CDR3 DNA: TGTGCCAGCAGCCCTCGATCAGGAGCGGCGGGAGAGCAGTACTTC

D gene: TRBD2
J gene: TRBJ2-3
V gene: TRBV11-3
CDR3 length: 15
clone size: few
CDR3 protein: CASSPGLAGTDTQYF
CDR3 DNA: TGTGCCAGCAGTCCAGGGTTAGCGGGAACAGATACGCAGTATTTT

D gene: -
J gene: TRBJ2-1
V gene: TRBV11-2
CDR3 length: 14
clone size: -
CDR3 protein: CASSLERAYNEQFF
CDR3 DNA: TGTGCCAGCAGCTTAGAGCGGGCCTACAATGAGCAGTTCTTC

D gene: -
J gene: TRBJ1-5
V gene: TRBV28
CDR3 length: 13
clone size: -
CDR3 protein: CASSLLVNQPQHF
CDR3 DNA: TGTGCCAGCAGTTTATTGGTCAATCAGCCCCAGCATTTT

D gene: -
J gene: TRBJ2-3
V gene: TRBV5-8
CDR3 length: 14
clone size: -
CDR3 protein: CASSLVRRGDTQYF
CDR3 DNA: TGTGCCAGCAGCTTGGTGCGACGGGGGGATACGCAGTATTTT

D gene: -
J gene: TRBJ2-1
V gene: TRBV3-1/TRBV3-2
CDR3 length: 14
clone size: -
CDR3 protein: CASSRTESYNEQFF
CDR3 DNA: TGTGCCAGCAGCCGTACAGAGTCCTACAATGAGCAGTTCTTC

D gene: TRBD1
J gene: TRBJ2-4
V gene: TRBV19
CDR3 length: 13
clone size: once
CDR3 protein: CASSPGDRGIQYF
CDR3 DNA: TGTGCCAGTAGCCCGGGGGACAGGGGGATTCAGTACTTC

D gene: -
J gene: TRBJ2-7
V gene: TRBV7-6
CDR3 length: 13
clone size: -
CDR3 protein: CASSPNTLGEQYF
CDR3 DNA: TGTGCCAGCAGCCCCAACACTTTGGGCGAGCAGTACTTC

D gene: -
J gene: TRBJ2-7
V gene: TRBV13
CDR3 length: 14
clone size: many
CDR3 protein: CASSDRDFLYEQYF
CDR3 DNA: TGTGCCAGCAGCGACCGGGACTTTCTGTACGAGCAGTACTTC

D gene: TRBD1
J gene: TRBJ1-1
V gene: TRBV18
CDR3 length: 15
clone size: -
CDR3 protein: CASSPGAGGRTEAFF
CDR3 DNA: TGTGCCAGCTCACCAGGGGCAGGGGGCAGAACTGAAGCTTTCTTT

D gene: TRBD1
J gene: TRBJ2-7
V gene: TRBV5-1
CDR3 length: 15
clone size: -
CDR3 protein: CASSPRQGPMDEQYF
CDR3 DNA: TGCGCCAGCAGCCCCCGACAGGGTCCCATGGACGAGCAGTACTTC

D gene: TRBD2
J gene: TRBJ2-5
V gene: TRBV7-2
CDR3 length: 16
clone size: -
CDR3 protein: CASSFSPLAPQETQYF
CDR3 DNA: TGTGCCAGCAGCTTCTCGCCACTAGCGCCTCAAGAGACCCAGTACTTC

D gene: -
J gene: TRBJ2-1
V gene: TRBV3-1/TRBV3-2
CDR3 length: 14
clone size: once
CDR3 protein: CASSQRGTYNEQFF
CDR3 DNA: TGTGCCAGCAGCCAAAGGGGTACCTACAATGAGCAGTTCTTC

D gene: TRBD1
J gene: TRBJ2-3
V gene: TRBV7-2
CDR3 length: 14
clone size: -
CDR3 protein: CASSASTGGHTQYF
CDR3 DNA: TGTGCCAGCAGCGCATCGACAGGGGGACATACGCAGTATTTT

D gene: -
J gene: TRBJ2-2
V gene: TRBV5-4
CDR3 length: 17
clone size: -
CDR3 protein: CASSLKRGGINTGELFF
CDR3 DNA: TGTGCCAGCAGCTTAAAGAGGGGCGGGATAAACACCGGGGAGCTGTTTTTT

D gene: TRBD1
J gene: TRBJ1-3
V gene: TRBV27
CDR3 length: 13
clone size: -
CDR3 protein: CASSRDRGHTIYF
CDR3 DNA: TGTGCCAGCTCCCGGGACAGGGGTCACACCATATATTTT

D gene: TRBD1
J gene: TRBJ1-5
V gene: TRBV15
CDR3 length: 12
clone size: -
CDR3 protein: CATSRVGQAQHF
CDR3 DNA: TGTGCCACCAGCAGAGTGGGACAGGCCCAGCATTTT

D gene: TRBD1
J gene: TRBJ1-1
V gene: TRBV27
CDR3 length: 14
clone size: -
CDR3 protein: CASSLSGGYTEAFF
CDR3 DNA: TGTGCCAGCAGTTTATCAGGGGGCTACACTGAAGCTTTCTTT

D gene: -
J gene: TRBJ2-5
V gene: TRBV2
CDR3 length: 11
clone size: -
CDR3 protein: CASSVLETQYF
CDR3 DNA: TGTGCCAGCAGTGTGTTAGAGACCCAGTACTTC

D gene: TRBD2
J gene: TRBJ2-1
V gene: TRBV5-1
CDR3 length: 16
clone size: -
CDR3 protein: CASSVPGLAGDREQFF
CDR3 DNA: TGCGCCAGCAGCGTTCCGGGACTAGCGGGAGATCGGGAGCAGTTCTTC

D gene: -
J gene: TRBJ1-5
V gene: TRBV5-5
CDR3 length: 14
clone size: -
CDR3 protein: CASSLFREDQPQHF
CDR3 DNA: TGTGCCAGCAGCTTGTTCAGGGAAGACCAGCCCCAGCATTTT

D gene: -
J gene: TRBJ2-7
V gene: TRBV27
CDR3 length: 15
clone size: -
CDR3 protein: CASSLKEGPPYEQYF
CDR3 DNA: TGTGCCAGCAGTCTAAAGGAGGGCCCCCCCTACGAGCAGTACTTC

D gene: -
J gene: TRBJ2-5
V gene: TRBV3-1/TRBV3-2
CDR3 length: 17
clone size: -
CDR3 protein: CASSQDLTGEVGETQYF
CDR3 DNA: TGTGCCAGCAGCCAAGATCTAACAGGGGAGGTAGGAGAGACCCAGTACTTC

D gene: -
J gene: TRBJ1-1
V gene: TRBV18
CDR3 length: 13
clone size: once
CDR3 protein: CASSPAENTEAFF
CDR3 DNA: TGTGCCAGCTCACCAGCGGAGAACACTGAAGCTTTCTTT

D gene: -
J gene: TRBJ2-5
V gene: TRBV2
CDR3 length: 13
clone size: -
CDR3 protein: CASSDRQEETQYF
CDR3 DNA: TGTGCCAGCAGCGACCGACAGGAAGAGACCCAGTACTTC